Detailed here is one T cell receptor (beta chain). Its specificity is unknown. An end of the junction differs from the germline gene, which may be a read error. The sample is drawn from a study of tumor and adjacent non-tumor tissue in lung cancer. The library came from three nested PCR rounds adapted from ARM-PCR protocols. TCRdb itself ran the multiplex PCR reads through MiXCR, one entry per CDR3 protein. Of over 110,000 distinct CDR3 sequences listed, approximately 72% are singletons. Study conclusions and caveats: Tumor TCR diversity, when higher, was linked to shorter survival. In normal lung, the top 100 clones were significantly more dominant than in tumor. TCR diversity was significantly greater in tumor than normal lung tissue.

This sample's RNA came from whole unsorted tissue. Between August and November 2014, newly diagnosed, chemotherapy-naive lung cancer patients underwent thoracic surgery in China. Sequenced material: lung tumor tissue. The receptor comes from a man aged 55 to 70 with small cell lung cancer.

The CDR3, as DNA: TGTGTCAGCAGCTTAGAACAATTAGGCGGGGAGCTGTTTTTT. This encodes CVSSLEQLGGELFF. V gene TRBV11-2 combines with J gene TRBJ2-2; D is undetermined. CDR1 SGHAT and CDR2 FQNNGV come from the germline V gene. This CDR3 spans 14 amino acids. Supplemented by reference TRBV11-2 and TRBJ2-2, the full variable domain reads EAGVAQSPRYKIIEKRQSVAFWCNPISGHATLYWYQQILGQGPKLLIQFQNNGVVDDSQLPKDRFSAERLKGVDSTLKIQPAKLEDSAVYLCVSSLEQLGGELFFGEGSRLTVL.